The 31 T cell receptor beta chains presented below share a single source sample, sequenced in a study of blood T cell repertoires in COVID-19. Using immunoSEQ multiplex PCR, the repertoire was profiled, and TCRdb retains in-frame clones only, with some absent. The table includes fewer than 500,000 clones, around 89% detected once. The sequenced sample was PBMCs or T cells enriched from blood (not recorded which). The receptors were gathered from a woman younger than 45 with acute COVID-19.

This chain uses TRBV11-2 with TRBJ2-5; TRBD2 might be the D (5 bases). The CDR3 is 14 amino acids. Germline CDR1 SGHAT, CDR2 FQNNGV. The V end was cut by 2 bases, the J end by 4 bases, with 11 bases between. CDR3 sequence (DNA): TGTGCCAGCAGCTTAACTAGTCCCAGAGAGACCCAGTACTTC. It is translated as CASSLTSPRETQYF.

The V and J genes are TRBV20-1 and TRBJ2-7; 7 bases align to TRBD1. J was trimmed by 2 bases and V by 3 bases; bases with no gene match: 4. The germline gives CDR1 DFQATT, CDR2 SNEGSKA (reference sequence). The CDR3 covers 13 residues. The CDR3 here is CSASLTGPYEQYF. The CDR3 DNA reads as TGCAGTGCTAGTCTGACAGGGCCCTACGAGCAGTACTTC.

This clone was detected only a few times. V gene TRBV30 combines with J gene TRBJ1-1; weak D call: TRBD1 (5 bases). V lost 1 base, J lost 1 base, and 7 bases lay in between. Germline values: CDR1 GTSNPN, CDR2 SVGIG (reference sequence). This CDR3 is 13 amino acids long. CDR3 region: CAWSGQPNTEAFF. The CDR3, as DNA: TGTGCCTGGAGTGGACAGCCGAACACTGAAGCTTTCTTT.

In this sample, this clone turned up once. The chain is built from TRBV4-2 and TRBJ2-2, with 7 nucleotides matching TRBD1. After removal of 0 bases from V and 5 bases from J, the junction contained 12 bases not matched to a gene. Germline lookup yields CDR1 LGHNA and CDR2 YNFKEQ. This CDR3 region has 18 residues. CDR3 DNA: TGTGCCAGCAGCCAAGATCTTTTTGCGGACAGGAATACCGGGGAGCTGTTTTTT. This encodes CASSQDLFADRNTGELFF.

The chain uses TRBV28 and TRBJ1-6; tentatively, D is TRBD1 (6 bases). The CDR3 contains 15 residues. Trimming shortened V by 10 bases and J by 7 bases, and 20 bases separated the two germline ends. Germline values: CDR1 MDHEN, CDR2 SYDVKM. The CDR3 reads CATGPALGGNSPLHF. In DNA form, the CDR3 reads TGTGCCACCGGACCGGCCCTAGGGGGAAATTCACCCCTCCACTTT. Filled out from reference TRBV28 and TRBJ1-6, the complete variable domain reads DVKVTQSSRYLVKRTGEKVFLECVQDMDHENMFWYRQDPGLGLRLIYFSYDVKMKEKGDIPEGYSVSREKKERFSLILESASTNQTSMYLCATGPALGGNSPLHFGNGTRLTVT.

This clone was picked up a small number of times. The chain has TRBV2 and TRBJ1-5, with D uncertain. The germline gives CDR1 SNHLY, CDR2 FYNNEI. V was clipped by 1 base and J by 6 bases, with 13 bases between them. This CDR3 has 15 amino acids. Here the CDR3 reads CASSEGGSGSQPQHF. The CDR3 region has the DNA TGTGCCAGCAGTGAAGGTGGTTCGGGAAGTCAGCCCCAGCATTTT.

The chain is built from TRBV19 and TRBJ1-2; D ambiguous. The CDR3 length is 15 residues. CDR1 is LNHDA, CDR2 SQIVND, per germline (reference sequence). V dropped 0 bases and J dropped 3 bases, with 11 bases sitting between them. As DNA, the CDR3 is TGTGCCAGTAGTATAGAGAAAAACAGCTACTATGGCTACACCTTC. It is translated as CASSIEKNSYYGYTF. The entire variable domain, with the rest obtained from reference TRBV19 and TRBJ1-2, is as follows: DGGITQSPKYLFRKEGQNVTLSCEQNLNHDAMYWYRQDPGQGLRLIYYSQIVNDFQKGDIAEGYSVSREKKESFPLTVTSAQKNPTAFYLCASSIEKNSYYGYTFGSGTRLTVV.

The chain joins TRBV6-5 to TRBJ1-1; no clear D. From germline, CDR1 is MNHEY and CDR2 SVGAGI. The CDR3 length is 16 residues. The ends were cut back, 0 bases at V and 4 bases at J, with 15 bases in the middle. This CDR3 is CASSYSGVGVGTEAFF. The CDR3 nucleotides read TGTGCCAGCAGTTACTCCGGGGTTGGGGTCGGCACTGAAGCTTTCTTT.

The rearrangement links TRBV25-1 to TRBJ2-2; possible D gene TRBD1, 5 bases. Germline loops: CDR1 MGHDK, CDR2 SYGVNS. The CDR3 is 14 residues long. Between the trimmed V and J ends, which lost 8 bases and 6 bases, there was a span of 16 bases. CDR3 in DNA: TGTGCCAGCGGGGTCAGGGAAGGATCCGGGGAGCTGTTTTTT. This gives the protein CASGVREGSGELFF.

The V call is TRBV20-1, the J call TRBJ2-1; 7 bases are a match to TRBD1. Trimming removed 3 bases from V and 0 bases from J; junction bases left unmatched: 5. The CDR3 runs 15 residues. Germline V lookup: CDR1 DFQATT, CDR2 SNEGSKA (reference sequence). The CDR3 DNA follows: TGCAGTGCTAGTACGGGACAGTTCTCCTACAATGAGCAGTTCTTC. Protein product: CSASTGQFSYNEQFF.

The chain carries TRBV6-5 and TRBJ2-3; D remains unclear. Germline-derived CDR1 and CDR2 are MNHEY and SVGAGI. Trimming stripped 2 bases from V and 2 bases from J, with 11 bases between. This CDR3 has 15 residues. The CDR3 loop reads CASSYRSADTDTQYF. The CDR3, as DNA: TGTGCCAGCAGTTACCGGTCTGCCGACACAGATACGCAGTATTTT.

The genes are TRBV7-9 and TRBJ2-6, with TRBD1 identical over 7 bases. The germline V gene encodes CDR1 SEHNR and CDR2 FQNEAQ (reference sequence). Losses at the gene ends were 5 bases for V and 2 bases for J; bases not matched to a gene: 6. CDR3 length: 16 amino acids. The CDR3: CASSQTGVTGANVLTF. CDR3 DNA: TGTGCCAGCAGCCAAACAGGGGTAACTGGGGCCAACGTCCTGACTTTC.

V gene TRBV18 combines with J gene TRBJ1-2; a weak D match, TRBD1 (5 bases). The V end lost 3 bases, the J end lost 8 bases, and 13 bases lay between the germline ends. The CDR3 runs 13 residues. Germline-derived CDR1 and CDR2 are KGHSH and LQKENI. CDR3 residues: CASSPQGSRGYTF. For the CDR3, the DNA is TGTGCCAGCTCACCGCAGGGATCTAGGGGCTACACCTTC. Full variable domain (missing parts from reference TRBV18 and TRBJ1-2): NAGVMQNPRHLVRRRGQEARLRCSPMKGHSHVYWYRQLPEEGLKFMVYLQKENIIDESGMPKERFSAEFPKEGPSILRIQQVVRGDSAAYFCASSPQGSRGYTFGSGTRLTVV.

The J gene is TRBJ2-7, the V gene TRBV5-1; 10 bases map to TRBD1. The CDR3 has 15 amino acids. Germline values: CDR1 SGHRS, CDR2 YFSETQ. The trim removed 4 bases at V and 4 bases at J, leaving 8 bases unmatched. The CDR3: CASSPRTGGWYEQYF. Here the CDR3 DNA reads TGCGCCAGCAGCCCCCGGACAGGGGGTTGGTACGAGCAGTACTTC.

This chain joins TRBV27 and TRBJ2-7; 7 positions match TRBD1. The CDR3 consists of 15 residues. CDR1 and CDR2 (germline): MNHEY, SMNVEV (reference sequence). V dropped 5 bases and J dropped 4; count of bases not matched to a gene: 11. The CDR3 bases are TGTGCCAGCAGTACCTACAGGGGCGGTTCGTACGAGCAGTACTTC. As protein: CASSTYRGGSYEQYF.

V usage is TRBV29-1 and J usage is TRBJ1-4; TRBD1 aligns across 7 bases. The CDR3 runs to 14 residues. With V trimmed by 6 bases and J by 5 bases, 9 bases remained unmatched. Germline CDR1 SQVTM, CDR2 ANQGSEA. CDR3 sequence: CSVAPQGRNEKLFF. The CDR3 bases are TGCAGCGTGGCCCCACAGGGGAGGAATGAAAAACTGTTTTTT.

This clone showed up just a few times. This specimen includes other DNA sequences encoding the same CDR3. The genes are TRBV29-1 and TRBJ1-5; 10 bases align to TRBD1. The germline V gene has CDR1 SQVTM and CDR2 ANQGSEA. V was clipped by 7 bases and J by 7 bases; unmatched bases: 4. This CDR3 is built from 12 residues. CDR3 sequence: CSAGTGEQPQHF. CDR3 nucleotides: TGCAGCGCAGGGACAGGGGAGCAGCCCCAGCATTTT.

The CDR3 reads CASSPVLNTEAFF. The CDR3, as DNA: TGTGCCAGCAGCCCAGTGTTGAACACTGAAGCTTTCTTT. The genes are TRBV11-1 and TRBJ1-1; D is unresolved. Germline-derived CDR1 and CDR2 are SGHAT and FQDESV (reference sequence). The CDR3 loop spans 13 amino acids. Trimming pared 5 bases from V and 0 bases from J, leaving 7 bases between.

V usage is TRBV5-1 and J usage is TRBJ2-4; no clear D. V was pared by 4 bases and J by 1 base, with 9 bases between. Germline V gene lookup returns CDR1 SGHRS and CDR2 YFSETQ. The CDR3 is made up of 14 amino acids. CDR3 sequence (DNA): TGCGCCAGCAGCCCTACCGTGGCCAAAAACATTCAGTACTTC. Its protein is CASSPTVAKNIQYF.

The chain recombines TRBV7-3 with TRBJ1-1, with 7 positions matching TRBD1. The CDR3 totals 13 residues. Looked up from germline, CDR1 is SGHTA and CDR2 is FQGTGA. V was pared by 5 bases and J by 6 bases, with 6 bases of the junction left unmatched. This CDR3 reads CASSETGLAEAFF. CDR3 DNA sequence: TGTGCCAGCAGCGAGACAGGGTTGGCTGAAGCTTTCTTT. The whole variable domain, remainder taken from reference TRBV7-3 and TRBJ1-1, is GAGVSQTPSNKVTEKGKYVELRCDPISGHTALYWYRQSLGQGPEFLIYFQGTGAADDSGLPNDRFFAVRPEGSVSTLKIQRTERGDSAVYLCASSETGLAEAFFGQGTRLTVV.

The rearrangement links TRBV2 to TRBJ1-3; 10 bases match TRBD1. The CDR3 extends over 17 amino acids. Germline CDR1 reads SNHLY; CDR2 reads FYNNEI. The V and J ends lost 6 bases and 0 bases, in that order; junction bases with no gene match: 8. The CDR3 protein is CASSPGQGYTSGNTIYF. The CDR3 DNA reads as TGTGCCAGCAGCCCGGGACAGGGGTACACCTCTGGAAACACCATATATTTT.

The chain joins TRBV7-2 to TRBJ1-1, with D uncertain. The CDR3 length is 15 residues. Germline values: CDR1 SGHTA, CDR2 FQGNSA. Deletions cut 5 bases from V and 0 bases from J, with 13 bases between. The CDR3 loop reads CASSPRAYMNTEAFF. CDR3 in DNA: TGTGCCAGCAGCCCGAGGGCTTACATGAACACTGAAGCTTTCTTT.

Regarding this clone: At one end the junction does not follow the germline gene, possibly because of a read error. Here the CDR3 DNA reads TGCAGCGTTGAAGAAGGACAGAGGATCTTC. It specifies CSVEEGQRIF. This chain connects TRBV29-1 to TRBJ2-1; D might be TRBD1 (6 bases). CDR3 length: 10 residues. The germline V gene encodes CDR1 SQVTM and CDR2 ANQGSEA.

The chain has TRBV12-3 or TRBV12-4 and TRBJ2-7; unclear D gene. The CDR3 has 13 residues. V lost 4 bases and J 1 base, leaving 8 bases between the germline ends. The CDR3 reads CASSSSYSYEQYF. The CDR3 DNA reads TGTGCCAGCAGTTCCTCCTATTCCTACGAGCAGTACTTC.

V and J are TRBV19 and TRBJ1-6; D is ambiguous. The CDR3 is 17 residues long. Trimming removed 7 bases from V and 0 bases from J, with 16 bases in between. Germline V gene data show CDR1 as LNHDA and CDR2 as SQIVND (reference sequence). CDR3 loop: CASTRSVRLSYNSPLHF. The CDR3 region has the DNA TGTGCCAGTACCCGATCGGTACGCCTCTCCTATAATTCACCCCTCCACTTT.

The chain combines TRBV2 with TRBJ2-1; the D gene is possibly TRBD2 (6 bases). This CDR3 has 15 residues. Germline CDR1 and CDR2: SNHLY and FYNNEI. V lost 6 bases and J 1 base, leaving 13 bases between the germline ends. This CDR3 reads CASREGRLSYNEQFF. The DNA of the CDR3 is TGTGCCAGCAGGGAGGGACGGTTGTCCTACAATGAGCAGTTCTTC.

The V gene is TRBV5-1, the J gene TRBJ1-1, with D hard to call. CDR3 size: 14 residues. Trimming removed 0 bases from V and 10 bases from J, with 16 bases in between. Germline CDR1 is SGHRS and CDR2 is YFSETQ. CDR3 sequence (DNA): TGCGCCAGCAGCTTGGGCGGGTCGGGAGAAGGAGCTTTCTTT. This gives the protein CASSLGGSGEGAFF.

The gene calls are TRBV10-3 and TRBJ1-4, with 12 nucleotides matching TRBD1. The CDR3 is 14 residues long. V was clipped by 8 bases and J by 8 bases; unmatched bases: 6. In germline, CDR1 is ENHRY, CDR2 SYGVKD. CDR3 in DNA: TGTGCCATCCGGGGACAGGGGGCAGGGGAAAAACTGTTTTTT. This sequence encodes CAIRGQGAGEKLFF.

The gene calls are TRBV24-1 and TRBJ2-3; 7 bases match TRBD1. The germline V gene has CDR1 KGHDR and CDR2 SFDVKD. After removal of 4 bases from V and 4 bases from J, the junction contained 16 bases not matched to a gene. The CDR3 consists of 18 residues. The CDR3 DNA is TGTGCCACCAGTGACCCCCCTGGTGGAACAGGGGTGTCAGATACGCAGTATTTT. Translating gives CATSDPPGGTGVSDTQYF.

The rearrangement links TRBV7-9 to TRBJ2-7, with D tentatively TRBD1 (6 bases). The CDR3 length is 14 residues. Trimming removed 5 bases from V and 4 bases from J, with 15 bases in between. Germline V gene sequence: CDR1 SEHNR, CDR2 FQNEAQ (reference sequence). For the CDR3, the DNA is TGTGCCAGCAGCACAGACGGGACATTGTACGAGCAGTACTTC. Encoded protein: CASSTDGTLYEQYF. Drawing the rest from reference TRBV7-9 and TRBJ2-7, the complete variable domain is DTGVSQNPRHKITKRGQNVTFRCDPISEHNRLYWYRQTLGQGPEFLTYFQNEAQLEKSRLLSDRFSAERPKGSFSTLEIQRTEQGDSAMYLCASSTDGTLYEQYFGPGTRLTVT.

This chain uses TRBV19 with TRBJ1-2; 8 bases line up with TRBD1. J was trimmed by 5 bases and V by 10 bases; bases with no gene match: 12. The length of the CDR3 is 14 residues. Germline V gene lookup returns CDR1 LNHDA and CDR2 SQIVND (reference sequence). The CDR3 loop reads CATSDRGTGYGYTF. The CDR3 DNA reads TGTGCCACTAGCGACAGGGGTACGGGGTATGGCTACACCTTC.